This T cell receptor (beta chain) derives from a study of T cell clonality in common variable immunodeficiency. Only in-frame clones appear in the TCRdb table, and some are missing; sequencing was by immunoSEQ multiplex PCR. The repertoire consists of 30,000 to 40,000 clones, none detected only once. In its sample, this clone was seen a few times. The read terminates 3 residues ahead of where the CDR3 ends, so the germline J gene completes it. This CDR3 region has 17 residues. The V gene's germline CDR1 is GTSNPN and CDR2 SVGIG (reference sequence). The receptor comes from a person aged 18 to 75 in good health. Sequenced sample: peripheral blood mononuclear cells. The chain has TRBV30 and TRBJ1-2; 7 nucleotides agree with TRBD1. This chain's CDR3 is CAWSVLGTASSYNDYTF. The covered CDR3 bases are TGTGCCTGGAGTGTACTAGGGACAGCGAGCTCCTACAATGAC.